This is a list of T cell receptor beta chains from one sample in a study of T cell repertoires in cytomegalovirus infection. Antigens of these TCRs are unknown. TCRdb independently ran MiXCR on the reads; one entry per CDR3 protein. This table holds roughly 280,000 distinct CDR3 sequences, 22% found once. The sample was cultured PBMCs, taken from culture after CMV antigen stimulation. These receptors were taken from a human donor in good health (CMV status not recorded). Some clones in this sample may be carry-over from other donors' samples. The CDR3 runs from the conserved cysteine through the conserved F or W. The D gene is left open where the match is weak. Clone size is stated in some rows and not others, as once, few, many or a class when expanded.

CDR3: CASSPFGLAGYNEQFF; DNA: TGTGCCAGCAGCCCATTTGGACTAGCGGGGTACAATGAGCAGTTCTTC; V: TRBV7-8; J: TRBJ2-1; D: TRBD2; size: many
CDR3: CASSPRLAGADIQYF; DNA: TGTGCCAGCAGCCCCCGACTAGCGGGAGCGGACATTCAGTACTTC; V: TRBV7-2; J: TRBJ2-4; D: TRBD2; size: few
CDR3: CASSSRASKMTSWGETQYF; DNA: TGTGCCAGCAGCTCCCGGGCGTCCAAAATGACTAGCTGGGGGGAGACCCAGTACTTC; V: TRBV7-2; J: TRBJ2-5; D: TRBD2; size: few
CDR3: CASWEGNTGELFF; DNA: TGTGCCAGTTGGGAGGGGAACACCGGGGAGCTGTTTTTT; V: TRBV19; J: TRBJ2-2; D: TRBD2; size: .
CDR3: CASSLGNEKLFF; DNA: TGTGCCAGCAGTTTGGGTAATGAAAAACTGTTTTTT; V: TRBV12-3/TRBV12-4; J: TRBJ1-4; D: .; size: .
CDR3: CASSPGRTSGLTKWETQYF; DNA: TGTGCCAGCAGCCCCGGGCGGACTAGCGGGCTTACCAAATGGGAGACCCAGTACTTC; V: TRBV7-9; J: TRBJ2-5; D: TRBD2; size: .
CDR3: CSVYRGLNTEAFF; DNA: TGCAGCGTGTACAGGGGACTGAACACTGAAGCTTTCTTT; V: TRBV29-1; J: TRBJ1-1; D: TRBD1; size: few
CDR3: CATRFSGRPTDTQYF; DNA: TGTGCCACCAGGTTTAGCGGAAGACCCACAGATACGCAGTATTTT; V: TRBV24-1; J: TRBJ2-3; D: .; size: many
CDR3: CASKPTGNAEAFF; DNA: TGTGCCAGCAAGCCGACGGGGAACGCTGAAGCTTTCTTT; V: TRBV6-1; J: TRBJ1-1; D: .; size: many
CDR3: CASRPRGGGTEAFF; DNA: TGTGCCAGCAGACCTAGAGGGGGCGGGACTGAAGCTTTCTTT; V: TRBV7-2; J: TRBJ1-1; D: TRBD1; size: few
CDR3: CASSRDRNYNEQFF; DNA: TGTGCCAGCAGTCGGGACAGAAATTACAATGAGCAGTTCTTC; V: TRBV6-1; J: TRBJ2-1; D: TRBD1; size: .
CDR3: CASSFSLAGYNEQFF; DNA: TGTGCCAGCAGCTTCAGTCTAGCGGGATACAATGAGCAGTTCTTC; V: TRBV7-3; J: TRBJ2-1; D: TRBD2; size: .
CDR3: CASSRLAGGMVDTQYF; DNA: TGTGCCAGCAGCCGACTAGCGGGAGGGATGGTAGATACGCAGTATTTT; V: TRBV5-4; J: TRBJ2-3; D: TRBD2; size: few
CDR3: CASSLPGQMNTEAFF; DNA: TGTGCCAGCAGCTTACCCGGGCAGATGAACACTGAAGCTTTCTTT; V: TRBV7-9; J: TRBJ1-1; D: .; size: .
CDR3: CASSSPGLAGADTQYF; DNA: TGTGCCAGCAGCTCCCCGGGACTAGCGGGAGCTGATACGCAGTATTTT; V: TRBV9; J: TRBJ2-3; D: TRBD2; size: .
CDR3: CASSTSTQAMGGLAADTQYF; DNA: TGTGCCAGCAGCACATCGACCCAAGCAATGGGGGGGCTTGCGGCAGATACGCAGTATTTT; V: TRBV5-5; J: TRBJ2-3; D: .; size: .
CDR3: CASSPKGKDTQYF; DNA: TGTGCCAGCAGCCCTAAGGGGAAAGATACGCAGTATTTT; V: TRBV7-9; J: TRBJ2-3; D: .; size: many
CDR3: CASTRDIAYEQYF; DNA: TGTGCCAGCACTAGGGACATAGCCTACGAGCAGTACTTC; V: TRBV6-2/TRBV6-3; J: TRBJ2-7; D: .; size: .
CDR3: CASSSYTGDQETQYF; DNA: TGTGCCAGCAGCTCATATACAGGGGACCAAGAGACCCAGTACTTC; V: TRBV7-2; J: TRBJ2-5; D: TRBD1; size: many
CDR3: CATSRGGGQRVDIQYF; DNA: TGTGCCACCAGCAGGGGGGGGGGACAGCGAGTAGACATTCAGTACTTC; V: TRBV15; J: TRBJ2-4; D: .; size: few
CDR3: CASSPWPSGSYEQYF; DNA: TGTGCCAGCAGCCCATGGCCTAGCGGGAGTTACGAGCAGTACTTC; V: TRBV7-2; J: TRBJ2-7; D: TRBD2; size: many
CDR3: CASSLVDTQYF; DNA: TGTGCCAGCAGCTTAGTAGATACGCAGTATTTT; V: TRBV7-2; J: TRBJ2-3; D: .; size: many
CDR3: CATSDFRDRPEHEQFF; DNA: TGTGCCACCAGTGATTTTCGGGACAGACCTGAACATGAGCAGTTCTTC; V: TRBV24-1; J: TRBJ2-1; D: TRBD1; size: .
CDR3: CASSKGQGSMNTEAFF; DNA: TGTGCCAGCAGTAAAGGTCAGGGCAGCATGAACACTGAAGCTTTCTTT; V: TRBV12-3/TRBV12-4; J: TRBJ1-1; D: .; size: many
CDR3: CASSLGDRGIYNEQFF; DNA: TGTGCCAGCAGTTTAGGGGACAGGGGGATTTACAATGAGCAGTTCTTC; V: TRBV28; J: TRBJ2-1; D: TRBD1; size: .
CDR3: CASSSTGGVTGELFF; DNA: TGTGCCAGCAGTTCGACAGGGGGCGTCACCGGGGAGCTGTTTTTT; V: TRBV12-3/TRBV12-4; J: TRBJ2-2; D: TRBD1; size: .
CDR3: CASSSTSFSYNEQFF; DNA: TGTGCCAGCAGTTCGACTAGCTTCTCCTACAATGAGCAGTTCTTC; V: TRBV6-1; J: TRBJ2-1; D: TRBD2; size: few
CDR3: CASAGQGGSEYVNTEAFF; DNA: TGTGCCAGCGCGGGGCAGGGCGGGAGCGAGTACGTGAACACTGAAGCTTTCTTT; V: TRBV6-5; J: TRBJ1-1; D: .; size: .
CDR3: CASARFNEQFF; DNA: TGTGCCAGCGCCCGATTCAATGAGCAGTTCTTC; V: TRBV11-2; J: TRBJ2-1; D: .; size: .
CDR3: CASSSTSPPETGELFF; DNA: TGTGCCAGCAGTTCTACATCGCCGCCGGAAACCGGGGAGCTGTTTTTT; V: TRBV6-1; J: TRBJ2-2; D: .; size: few
CDR3: CASSWGGLADYEQYF; DNA: TGTGCCAGCAGCTGGGGGGGACTAGCAGACTACGAGCAGTACTTC; V: TRBV7-6; J: TRBJ2-7; D: TRBD2; size: .
CDR3: CASGGVTDTQYF; DNA: TGTGCCAGCGGGGGGGTCACAGATACGCAGTATTTT; V: TRBV12-3/TRBV12-4; J: TRBJ2-3; D: TRBD2; size: many
CDR3: CASSPKTRGGGQPQHF; DNA: TGTGCCAGCAGTCCAAAAACCAGGGGTGGGGGTCAGCCCCAGCATTTT; V: TRBV6-5; J: TRBJ1-5; D: .; size: .
CDR3: CASSLAPRGDTGELFF; DNA: TGTGCCAGCAGTTTAGCGCCCAGGGGGGACACCGGGGAGCTGTTTTTT; V: TRBV12-3/TRBV12-4; J: TRBJ2-2; D: .; size: .
CDR3: CASSLGGRNTIYF; DNA: TGCGCCAGCAGCTTGGGCGGCAGAAACACCATATATTTT; V: TRBV5-1; J: TRBJ1-3; D: .; size: .
CDR3: CASSLQGRDSPLHF; DNA: TGTGCCAGCAGCCTACAGGGAAGGGATTCACCCCTCCACTTT; V: TRBV7-3; J: TRBJ1-6; D: .; size: few
CDR3: CASRELTSQRYNEQFF; DNA: TGTGCCAGCAGGGAACTGACGAGTCAGCGCTACAATGAGCAGTTCTTC; V: TRBV7-2; J: TRBJ2-1; D: .; size: many
CDR3: CASSLRDRDGYTF; DNA: TGTGCCAGCTCACTCCGGGACAGGGACGGCTACACCTTC; V: TRBV18; J: TRBJ1-2; D: TRBD1; size: .
CDR3: CASTKKNTGELFF; DNA: TGTGCCAGCACTAAAAAGAACACCGGGGAGCTGTTTTTT; V: TRBV6-6; J: TRBJ2-2; D: .; size: once
CDR3: CASSIEGGGTEAFF; DNA: TGTGCCAGTAGTATAGAAGGGGGCGGGACTGAAGCTTTCTTT; V: TRBV19; J: TRBJ1-1; D: TRBD1; size: .
CDR3: CASTSSTLSEQFF; DNA: TGTGCCAGCACCTCCTCGACTCTTAGTGAGCAGTTCTTC; V: TRBV7-6; J: TRBJ2-1; D: .; size: many
CDR3: CASSSSAIQAGTEAFF; DNA: TGTGCCAGCAGCTCCAGCGCGATCCAGGCGGGCACTGAAGCTTTCTTT; V: TRBV7-8; J: TRBJ1-1; D: .; size: many
CDR3: CASSLGGTGAEAFF; DNA: TGTGCCAGCAGCTTAGGTGGGACAGGGGCTGAAGCTTTCTTT; V: TRBV7-2; J: TRBJ1-1; D: TRBD1; size: many
CDR3: CASSPNIQGYEQYF; DNA: TGTGCCAGCAGTCCTAATATACAGGGCTACGAGCAGTACTTC; V: TRBV6-2/TRBV6-3; J: TRBJ2-7; D: .; size: few
CDR3: CASSLAGRAEQFF; DNA: TGTGCCAGCAGCTTAGCGGGACGAGCTGAGCAGTTCTTC; V: TRBV7-3; J: TRBJ2-1; D: .; size: few
CDR3: CASSLDRGAGTEAFF; DNA: TGTGCCAGCAGCTTGGATAGGGGCGCAGGGACTGAAGCTTTCTTT; V: TRBV5-4; J: TRBJ1-1; D: .; size: few
CDR3: CASSQVGTGDEKLFF; DNA: TGCGCCAGCAGCCAAGTAGGGACAGGGGATGAAAAACTGTTTTTT; V: TRBV4-3; J: TRBJ1-4; D: TRBD1; size: .
CDR3: CASSQYDEQYF; DNA: TGTGCCAGCAGCCAGTACGACGAGCAGTACTTC; V: TRBV3-1; J: TRBJ2-7; D: .; size: few
CDR3: CASSLGGLYGNQPQHF; DNA: TGTGCCAGCAGCTTGGGGGGGCTATATGGCAATCAGCCCCAGCATTTT; V: TRBV5-6; J: TRBJ1-5; D: .; size: .
CDR3: CASNSGPKERLGFF; DNA: TGTGCCAGCAACTCCGGGCCTAAGGAAAGGTTAGGGTTCTTC; V: TRBV6-6; J: TRBJ2-1; D: .; size: many
CDR3: CASSLQNNQPQHF; DNA: TGTGCCAGCAGCTTACAAAACAATCAGCCCCAGCATTTT; V: TRBV7-2; J: TRBJ1-5; D: .; size: few
CDR3: CASSQSLAGGGYEQYF; DNA: TGTGCCAGCAGCCAATCCCTAGCGGGAGGTGGCTACGAGCAGTACTTC; V: TRBV4-2; J: TRBJ2-7; D: TRBD2; size: .
CDR3: CASSLSTNEKLFF; DNA: TGTGCCAGCAGTTTATCAACTAATGAAAAACTGTTTTTT; V: TRBV28; J: TRBJ1-4; D: .; size: many
CDR3: CASRERRTDTQYF; DNA: TGTGCCAGCCGGGAGAGGAGGACAGATACGCAGTATTTT; V: TRBV25-1; J: TRBJ2-3; D: .; size: .
CDR3: CSARVGGGGGNTEAFF; DNA: TGCAGTGCTAGAGTGGGGGGGGGGGGGGGGAACACTGAAGCTTTCTTT; V: TRBV20-1; J: TRBJ1-1; D: .; size: few
CDR3: CASTLRNRHRELFF; DNA: TGTGCCAGCACTCTCCGGAATCGGCACCGGGAGCTGTTTTTT; V: TRBV7-9; J: TRBJ2-2; D: .; size: few
CDR3: CASSQEWASGAEAFF; DNA: TGCGCCAGCAGCCAAGAATGGGCGTCGGGGGCTGAAGCTTTCTTT; V: TRBV4-3; J: TRBJ1-1; D: .; size: few
CDR3: CATRGPEIDEQFF; DNA: TGTGCCACGAGAGGCCCCGAAATTGATGAGCAGTTCTTC; V: TRBV10-3; J: TRBJ2-1; D: .; size: few